The present entry profiles one T cell receptor beta chain with its context. As handled by the study authors: Estimated nucleated cell counts came from reference gene primer amplification. The data were produced by immunoSEQ multiplex PCR, yet TCRdb's version contains in-frame clones alone and is incomplete. That table is the source of V, J and clone size, and D and trimming were worked out from the DNA. The data contain roughly 340,000 clones, more than 70% of them singletons. This sample stems from a study of blood T cell repertoires in COVID-19. Study-wide background: The United States, Italy and Spain were the sources of the acute and convalescent COVID-19 samples. PBMCs, B-cell-depleted T cells, or T cells were the source of the cDNA or gDNA that made up the material.

CDR3 size: 16 residues. Looked up from germline, CDR1 is SGHVS and CDR2 is FQNEAQ. The ends were cut back, 4 bases at V and 0 bases at J, with 15 bases in the middle. Enrolment of Seattle patients took place during active infection, and they were followed longitudinally. Material for sequencing was peripheral blood. V gene TRBV7-8 combines with J gene TRBJ1-1; D is perhaps TRBD1 (6 bases). The source of this sequence is a woman in her 30s with COVID-19, enrolled during active disease. CDR3 protein: CASSSTNRALNTEAFF. The CDR3 DNA reads TGTGCCAGCAGCTCTACGAACAGGGCGTTGAACACTGAAGCTTTCTTT. Supplemented by reference TRBV7-8 and TRBJ1-1, the full variable domain reads GAGVSQSPRYKVAKRGQDVALRCDPISGHVSLFWYQQALGQGPEFLTYFQNEAQLDKSGLPSDRFFAERPEGSVSTLKIQRTQQEDSAVYLCASSSTNRALNTEAFFGQGTRLTVV.